This is a list of T cell receptor beta chains from one sample in a study of blood T cell repertoires in COVID-19. Measured with immunoSEQ multiplex PCR; TCRdb has only the in-frame clones, and not every one. The sample shows 95,000 to 150,000 clones, around 81% of them seen only once. The sample was peripheral blood. These receptor sequences come from a man in his 70s with acute or convalescent COVID-19. Both conserved end residues are part of each CDR3.

V gene	J gene	CDR3 protein
TRBV11-3	TRBJ2-7	CASSLSSHNSYEQYF
TRBV6-5	TRBJ1-4	CASSLGRGNEKLFF
TRBV6-5	TRBJ1-4	CASSPRNANEKLFF
TRBV14	TRBJ2-2	CASSPGLAGGSNTGELFF
TRBV5-6	TRBJ1-6	CASSPAGTANNSPLHF
TRBV5-5	TRBJ2-5	CASSRAGTRETQYF
TRBV27	TRBJ2-7	CASSAFSGQVFYEQYF
TRBV7-2	TRBJ1-2	CASSSGQGPRYTF
TRBV4-1	TRBJ1-5	CASRHRDRDREQPQHF
TRBV7-8	TRBJ2-5	CASSLAFYGQVEETQYF